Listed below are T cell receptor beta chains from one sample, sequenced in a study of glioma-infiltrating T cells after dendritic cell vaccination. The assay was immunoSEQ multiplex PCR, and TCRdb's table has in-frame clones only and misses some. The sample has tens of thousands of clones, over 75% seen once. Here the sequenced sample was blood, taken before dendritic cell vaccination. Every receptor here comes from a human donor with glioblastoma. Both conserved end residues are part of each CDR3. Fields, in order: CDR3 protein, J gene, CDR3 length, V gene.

CDR3aa: CASSAGQGAMDEQFF
j_gene: TRBJ2-1
len: 15
v_gene: TRBV6-1

CDR3aa: CASSIEAGGRPPLF
j_gene: TRBJ2-1
len: 14
v_gene: TRBV19

CDR3aa: CASSVAGTSGIDEQFF
j_gene: TRBJ2-1
len: 16
v_gene: TRBV9

CDR3aa: CASSLVASGKTQETQYF
j_gene: TRBJ2-5
len: 17
v_gene: TRBV7-3

CDR3aa: CASSWTGGNQPQHF
j_gene: TRBJ1-5
len: 14
v_gene: TRBV27

CDR3aa: CATSRADRGQREKLFF
j_gene: TRBJ1-4
len: 16
v_gene: TRBV15

CDR3aa: CASSTLTGSGNTIYF
j_gene: TRBJ1-3
len: 15
v_gene: TRBV19

CDR3aa: CASSVKTGITDTQYF
j_gene: TRBJ2-3
len: 15
v_gene: TRBV9

CDR3aa: CASSLAQGYPGGTQYF
j_gene: TRBJ2-3
len: 16
v_gene: TRBV5-1

CDR3aa: CASSQVIGGLGGYTF
j_gene: TRBJ1-2
len: 15
v_gene: TRBV4-1

CDR3aa: CASSTRLTGFADTQYF
j_gene: TRBJ2-3
len: 16
v_gene: TRBV19

CDR3aa: CASSESRRTEETQYF
j_gene: TRBJ2-5
len: 15
v_gene: TRBV6-1